This is a list of T cell receptor beta chains from one sample in a study of blood T cell repertoires in COVID-19. Data came from immunoSEQ multiplex PCR; TCRdb stores just in-frame clones and leaves some out. Among 200,000 to 250,000 clones listed, about four fifths were seen once. The sample consisted of PBMCs or T cells enriched from blood (not recorded which). These TCRs come from a man aged 55 to 69 who had recovered from COVID-19. CDR3s include the opening cysteine and the closing phenylalanine or tryptophan. Each record gives: J gene, D gene, V gene, clone size, CDR3 protein, CDR3 DNA. D genes are given only for firm matches. Size is stated for part of the rows, as once, few or many counts, or as a class when the clone is expanded.

TRBJ2-5 . TRBV11-2 . CASSPGVGETQYF TGTGCCAGCAGCCCAGGGGTTGGAGAGACCCAGTACTTC
TRBJ1-2 . TRBV18 . CASSQVASGGPNYGYTF TGTGCCAGCTCACAAGTGGCTTCGGGGGGCCCTAACTATGGCTACACCTTC
TRBJ2-1 TRBD2 TRBV7-9 . CASSLVRGYPLNEQFF TGTGCCAGCAGCTTAGTGCGGGGGTACCCACTCAATGAGCAGTTCTTC
TRBJ1-1 TRBD1 TRBV19 . CASRKPGQGAIQNTEAFF TGTGCCAGTAGGAAACCGGGACAGGGGGCGATCCAGAACACTGAAGCTTTCTTT
TRBJ1-6 . TRBV9 . CASGGENSPLHF TGTGCCTCAGGCGGGGAAAATTCACCCCTCCACTTT
TRBJ1-2 TRBD1 TRBV7-8 once CASSPRDSYGYTF TGTGCCAGCAGCCCCCGGGACAGCTATGGCTACACCTTC
TRBJ1-2 TRBD1 TRBV4-3 . CASSQSGGHYGYTF TGCGCCAGCAGCCAATCAGGGGGACACTATGGCTACACCTTC
TRBJ2-3 TRBD2 TRBV7-9 . CASSLRGTSYLTDTQYF TGTGCCAGCAGCCTAAGAGGGACTAGCTATCTCACAGATACGCAGTATTTT
TRBJ2-7 . TRBV29-1 . CSIEDLGSSYEQYF TGCAGCATTGAAGATCTCGGGTCATCCTACGAGCAGTACTTC
TRBJ2-4 . TRBV19 . CASSIRGKENIQYF TGTGCCAGTAGTATCAGGGGCAAAGAAAACATTCAGTACTTC
TRBJ1-2 . TRBV28 . CASTPGVLYGYTF TGTGCCAGCACCCCGGGGGTCTTATATGGCTACACCTTC
TRBJ2-7 TRBD1 TRBV24-1 . CATSESGTGTYEQYF TGTGCCACCAGTGAGTCCGGGACAGGGACGTACGAGCAGTACTTC
TRBJ1-1 . TRBV7-7 . CASSLDRNTEAFF TGTGCTAGCAGCTTGGACAGGAACACTGAAGCTTTCTTT
TRBJ1-5 TRBD1 TRBV10-2 . CASSDDRASNQPQHF TGCGCCAGCAGCGATGACAGGGCTTCTAATCAGCCCCAGCATTTT
TRBJ1-2 TRBD1 TRBV5-1 . CASSLLQGAEYGYTF TGCGCCAGCAGCCTCTTACAGGGGGCGGAATATGGCTACACCTTC
TRBJ1-3 TRBD1 TRBV13 once CASSLDRGPGNTIYF TGTGCCAGCAGCTTGGACAGGGGGCCTGGAAACACCATATATTTT
TRBJ2-7 . TRBV7-2 . CASSDRAGAPYEQYF TGTGCCAGCAGCGATAGGGCGGGGGCCCCCTACGAGCAGTACTTC
TRBJ1-4 TRBD1 TRBV5-5 . CASSSQGKIEKLFF TGTGCCAGCAGCTCACAGGGGAAAATTGAAAAACTGTTTTTT
TRBJ2-4 TRBD1 TRBV9 . CASSPQGQGLLAKNIQYF TGTGCCAGCAGCCCCCAAGGACAGGGACTTCTAGCCAAAAACATTCAGTACTTC
TRBJ2-1 TRBD2 TRBV9 . CASSVVRGGLSEQFF TGTGCCAGCAGCGTAGTGCGGGGGGGCCTTAGTGAGCAGTTCTTC
TRBJ2-6 . TRBV19 . CASRRTGSGANVLTF TGTGCCAGTAGAAGAACAGGGTCTGGGGCCAACGTCCTGACTTTC
TRBJ1-1 TRBD1 TRBV5-1 . CASSLGDRVNTEAFF TGCGCCAGCAGCTTGGGGGACAGGGTGAACACTGAAGCTTTCTTT
TRBJ1-5 . TRBV2 . CASSEVRLVSQPQHF TGTGCCAGCAGTGAGGTGCGCCTAGTTAGCCAGCCCCAGCATTTT
TRBJ1-6 . TRBV18 once CASSPISGTRNSPLHF TGTGCCAGCTCACCCATTAGCGGGACACGGAATTCACCCCTCCACTTT
TRBJ1-2 . TRBV30 . CAWAIGTNYGYTF TGTGCCTGGGCCATCGGGACTAACTATGGCTACACCTTC
TRBJ2-5 . TRBV19 . CASSRGVFLETQYF TGTGCCAGTAGCAGGGGAGTGTTTTTAGAGACCCAGTACTTC
TRBJ2-7 TRBD1 TRBV19 few CASSKDRENEQYF TGTGCCAGTAGCAAGGACAGGGAAAACGAGCAGTACTTC
TRBJ2-5 . TRBV28 . CATKSEETQYF TGTGCCACCAAATCGGAAGAGACCCAGTACTTC
TRBJ2-2 . TRBV5-1 few CASSLLGGGELFF TGCGCCAGCAGCTTGCTGGGAGGCGGGGAGCTGTTTTTT
TRBJ1-2 . TRBV7-8 . CASSLVVQGWGYTF TGTGCCAGCAGCTTAGTGGTTCAGGGTTGGGGCTACACCTTC
TRBJ2-3 . TRBV11-3 few CASSLGSTETDTQYF TGTGCCAGCAGCCTTGGGAGTACGGAGACAGATACGCAGTATTTT
TRBJ1-5 . TRBV20-1 . CSASPQGNQPQHF TGCAGTGCTAGTCCCCAGGGGAATCAGCCCCAGCATTTT
TRBJ2-7 . TRBV6-5 few CASSYSKPGDYEQYF TGTGCCAGCAGTTACTCAAAGCCGGGGGACTACGAGCAGTACTTC
TRBJ2-1 TRBD1 TRBV9 few CASSVAGTGRNEQFF TGTGCCAGCAGCGTAGCGGGGACAGGGCGAAATGAGCAGTTCTTC
TRBJ2-5 . TRBV5-1 . CASSLVAEQETQYF TGCGCCAGCAGCTTGGTGGCAGAACAAGAGACCCAGTACTTC
TRBJ1-5 TRBD1 TRBV5-8 . CASSRGTGRNQPQHF TGTGCCAGCAGCAGGGGGACAGGGAGAAATCAGCCCCAGCATTTT
TRBJ1-2 . TRBV4-2 . CASSQVSGTYGYTF TGTGCCAGCAGCCAAGTTTCAGGGACTTATGGCTACACCTTC
TRBJ1-3 TRBD1 TRBV5-6 few CASSSYRDRVDSGNTIYF TGTGCCAGCAGCTCATACCGGGACAGAGTGGACTCTGGAAACACCATATATTTT
TRBJ1-2 . TRBV11-2 . CASSFTTGVYGYTF TGTGCCAGCAGCTTTACGACAGGAGTCTATGGCTACACCTTC
TRBJ1-6 . TRBV11-1 . CASSLALPGHPPLHF TGTGCCAGCAGCTTAGCTCTGCCGGGACACCCACCCCTCCACTTT
TRBJ2-7 . TRBV9 once CASSPTGSPYEQYF TGTGCCAGCAGCCCAACAGGGTCACCCTACGAGCAGTACTTC
TRBJ1-2 . TRBV30 . CAWSDQGYGYTF TGTGCCTGGAGTGACCAGGGGTATGGCTACACCTTC
TRBJ2-1 TRBD2 TRBV2 . CASSSLLAGERNEQFF TGTGCCAGCAGTAGCCTACTAGCGGGGGAGCGCAATGAGCAGTTCTTC
TRBJ1-2 TRBD1 TRBV4-3 . CASSHSTGDYGYTF TGCGCCAGCAGCCACAGCACAGGGGACTATGGCTACACCTTC
TRBJ1-5 . TRBV3-1/TRBV3-2 . CASSQEGQGRSQPQHF TGTGCCAGCAGCCAAGAGGGTCAGGGTAGGAGTCAGCCCCAGCATTTT
TRBJ2-4 . TRBV30 once CAFQPTSGNIQYF TGTGCCTTCCAGCCCACGTCAGGAAACATTCAGTACTTC
TRBJ1-2 . TRBV3-1/TRBV3-2 . CASSQDHGALRRGYTF TGTGCCAGCAGCCAAGATCATGGGGCACTCAGGCGGGGCTACACCTTC
TRBJ2-3 TRBD1 TRBV12-5 . CASGMGQSTDTQYF TGTGCTAGTGGTATGGGACAGAGCACAGATACGCAGTATTTT
TRBJ2-5 TRBD1 TRBV15 many CATSRAGTGDETQYF TGTGCCACCAGCAGAGCCGGGACAGGGGACGAGACCCAGTACTTC
TRBJ2-1 . TRBV4-3 . CASSQKVPGGGGSYNEQFF TGCGCCAGCAGCCAGAAAGTGCCCGGAGGGGGCGGCTCCTACAATGAGCAGTTCTTC
TRBJ2-4 TRBD1 TRBV2 . CASSTGVAKNIQYF TGTGCCAGCAGTACAGGGGTGGCCAAAAACATTCAGTACTTC
TRBJ2-2 TRBD1 TRBV6-5 . CASYRGNGELFF TGTGCCAGTTACAGGGGCAACGGGGAGCTGTTTTTT